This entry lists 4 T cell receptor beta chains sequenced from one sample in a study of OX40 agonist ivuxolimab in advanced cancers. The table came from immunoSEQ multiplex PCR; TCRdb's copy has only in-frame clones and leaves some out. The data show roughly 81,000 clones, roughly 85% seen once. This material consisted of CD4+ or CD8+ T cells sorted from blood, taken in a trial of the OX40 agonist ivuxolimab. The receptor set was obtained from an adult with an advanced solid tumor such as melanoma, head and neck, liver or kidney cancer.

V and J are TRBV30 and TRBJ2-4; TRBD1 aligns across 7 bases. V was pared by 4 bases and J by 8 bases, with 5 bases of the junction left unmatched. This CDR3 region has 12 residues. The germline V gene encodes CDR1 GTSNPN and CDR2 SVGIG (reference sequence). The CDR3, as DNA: TGTGCCTGGAACAGGGGTGGGGACATTCAGTACTTC. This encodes CAWNRGGDIQYF.

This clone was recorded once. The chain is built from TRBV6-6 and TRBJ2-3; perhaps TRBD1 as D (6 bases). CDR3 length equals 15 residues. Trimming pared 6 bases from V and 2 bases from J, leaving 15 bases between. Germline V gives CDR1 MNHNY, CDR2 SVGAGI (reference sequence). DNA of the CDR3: TGTGCCAGCAGAGGTTGGGACAACCCCACAGATACGCAGTATTTT. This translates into CASRGWDNPTDTQYF.

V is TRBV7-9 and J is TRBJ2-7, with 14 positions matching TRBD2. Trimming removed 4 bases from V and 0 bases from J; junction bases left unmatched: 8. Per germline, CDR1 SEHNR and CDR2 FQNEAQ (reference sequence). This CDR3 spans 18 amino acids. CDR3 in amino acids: CASSSPGLAGVISYEQYF. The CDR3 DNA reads TGTGCCAGCAGCTCGCCGGGACTAGCGGGAGTGATCTCCTACGAGCAGTACTTC.

DNA of the CDR3: TGCGCCAGCAGCCAGGAGAAGAGCACTGAAGCTTTCTTT. Encoded protein: CASSQEKSTEAFF. The chain combines TRBV4-1 with TRBJ1-1; D remains unclear. The CDR3 runs to 13 residues. Germline V lookup: CDR1 MGHRA, CDR2 YSYEKL. Trimming took off 3 bases at V and 4 bases at J, with 9 bases between the two ends.